This TCR beta chain was sequenced for a study of cytomegalovirus exposure and HLA in healthy donors. Both 60 Vbeta primers and 13 Jbeta primers went into the PCR. Produced via immunoSEQ multiplex PCR; TCRdb's table is partial and in-frame only. Of over 70,000 clones detected, around 68% appear once; the ten largest clones hold 20% to 25%. Sample: PBMCs. This receptor was obtained from a man aged 25-45 years in good health and CMV-seropositive.

The CDR3 nucleotides are TGTGCCTGGAGGAAACAGGCCCGCACAGATACGCAGTATTTT. Its translation is CAWRKQARTDTQYF. The chain links TRBV30 to TRBJ2-3; D might be TRBD1 (5 bases). Trimming stripped 3 bases from V and 1 base from J, with 11 bases between. The CDR3 is made up of 14 amino acids. CDR1 GTSNPN and CDR2 SVGIG come from the germline V gene (reference sequence).